This T cell receptor beta chain was sequenced in a study of shared clonotypes between healthy human individuals. J gave up 7 bases and V 3 bases, and 8 bases lay outside the gene matches. Germline loops: CDR1 MNHEY, CDR2 SMNVEV (reference sequence). The CDR3 length is 15 residues. Genomic DNA belonging to each subset was distributed in equal measure over several immunoSEQ plates. Libraries were prepared by immunoSEQ multiplex PCR; TCRdb keeps only in-frame clonotypes and omits some of them. The top ten clones hold 0.3% of a sample with about 580,000 clones, more than 95% of them seen once. Naive-designated CD8 cells lacked CD45RO, were positively enriched for CCR7, and omitted terminally differentiated effector memory CD45RA+ cells.

The chain couples TRBV27 to TRBJ2-1; 8 bases map to TRBD2. The source material was naive CD8+ T cells sorted from blood. The TCR comes from a man aged 25-40 years in good health. The CDR3 reads CASSFGLALGNEQFF. The CDR3 DNA follows: TGTGCCAGCAGTTTCGGACTAGCCCTGGGGAATGAGCAGTTCTTC.